Shown below are 10 T cell receptor beta chains from a single sample sequenced in a study of T cells after yellow fever vaccination. TCRdb processed the 5' RACE reads anew with MiXCR; each CDR3 protein has one entry. The sample includes about 340,000 distinct CDR3 sequences, around an eighth of them seen just once. Material: CD4+ T cells sorted from PBMCs, obtained 15 days after the yellow fever booster vaccination. All receptors come from a man between 18 and 29 years old who received the YFV17D yellow fever vaccine.

This clonotype came up many times. The V gene is TRBV6-2 or TRBV6-3, the J gene TRBJ1-5; no reliable D call. The CDR3 sequence is 12 residues long. V was cut by 4 bases and J by 6 bases, with 7 bases left in between. Germline V gene lookup returns CDR1 MNHEY and CDR2 SVGEGT. The CDR3 sequence is CASSSGGQPQHF. CDR3 DNA: TGTGCCAGCAGTTCGGGAGGTCAGCCCCAGCATTTT.

This clonotype has only a few counts. The chain links TRBV5-1 to TRBJ2-1, with D tentatively TRBD1 (7 bases). CDR1 and CDR2 (germline): SGHRS, YFSETQ. CDR3 length: 15 amino acids. V was pared by 2 bases and J by 2 bases, with 11 bases between. CDR3 bases: TGCGCCAGCAGCTTCCAGGGGGGCCCCTACAATGAGCAGTTCTTC. It codes for CASSFQGGPYNEQFF.

This clonotype turned up a few times. J is TRBJ2-3 and V is TRBV4-2; no definite D call. This CDR3 contains 15 residues. The V and J ends lost 0 bases and 1 base respectively, with 8 bases between them. Germline CDR1 reads LGHNA; CDR2 reads YNFKEQ. The CDR3 nucleotides read TGTGCCAGCAGCCAAGATCGGTCCCGCACAGATACGCAGTATTTT. The encoded protein is CASSQDRSRTDTQYF.

The chain links TRBV5-1 to TRBJ1-2; TRBD1 might be the D (5 bases). Germline-derived CDR1 and CDR2 are SGHRS and YFSETQ. This CDR3 comprises 14 residues. Trimming cost V 4 bases and J 8 bases, with 18 bases left between them. This CDR3 is CASSPGGDGQGYTF. The CDR3 DNA follows: TGCGCCAGCAGCCCGGGAGGGGACGGTCAGGGCTACACCTTC.

The chain joins TRBV10-3 to TRBJ1-1; perhaps TRBD1 as D (5 bases). Trimming cost V 5 bases and J 0 bases, with 22 bases left between them. Germline CDR1 is ENHRY and CDR2 is SYGVKD. CDR3 length: 18 residues. The DNA for the CDR3 is TGTGCCATCAGTTCACCTCCCTGGGGGGGGTCGGTGAACACTGAAGCTTTCTTT. Residues: CAISSPPWGGSVNTEAFF.

This clonotype has at least ten counts. The chain couples TRBV27 to TRBJ1-2, with D tentatively TRBD1 (5 bases). This CDR3 comprises 15 residues. With 3 bases removed from V and 4 bases from J, the gap between germline ends came to 15 bases. Germline CDR1 MNHEY, CDR2 SMNVEV (reference sequence). The CDR3 bases are TGTGCCAGCAGTTTGATAGGAGGGACCCTCTATGGCTACACCTTC. Its protein product is CASSLIGGTLYGYTF.

The table lists this clonotype with many counts. The CDR3 nucleotides are TGCGCCAGCAGCCAAGAAAATCACAGCCATAATTCACCCCTCCACTTT. This sequence encodes CASSQENHSHNSPLHF. The chain is built from TRBV4-3 and TRBJ1-6, with D unresolved. Germline assignment: CDR1 LGHNA and CDR2 YSLEER. This CDR3 is built from 16 residues. Trimming pared 0 bases from V and 5 bases from J, leaving 11 bases between.

J is TRBJ1-6 and V is TRBV10-3; 10 bases line up with TRBD1. Germline loops: CDR1 ENHRY, CDR2 SYGVKD. The CDR3 runs 15 residues. V lost 4 bases, J lost 11 bases, and 8 bases stayed unmatched. For the CDR3, the DNA is TGTGCCATCAGTGGGGGGGACAGGGGTGTGGCACCCCTCCACTTT. This codes for CAISGGDRGVAPLHF.

The sample holds a few counts of this clonotype. The chain recombines TRBV9 with TRBJ1-6; D is unresolved. V lost 4 bases and J lost 8, with 16 bases in between. The CDR3 covers 15 residues. Per germline, CDR1 SGDLS and CDR2 YYNGEE. CDR3 coding DNA: TGTGCCAGCAGCCACGGTGGAGGGAGATATTCACCCCTCCACTTT. Translated: CASSHGGGRYSPLHF.

The rearrangement joins TRBV7-2 to TRBJ2-5, with 7 bases aligning to TRBD1. V trimming: 3 bases; J trimming: 5 bases; junction bases outside the gene matches: 6. This CDR3 spans 14 amino acids. Germline CDR1 reads SGHTA; CDR2 reads FQGNSA. The CDR3 DNA sequence: TGTGCCAGCAGCTTGGACAGGTCGGTCGAGACCCAGTACTTC. This translates into CASSLDRSVETQYF.